This T cell receptor (beta chain) emerged from a study of shared clonotypes between healthy human individuals. Study-level results: In the sorted subsets, rarefaction showed sequencing was incomplete despite large depth. Among donors, the sharing of clonotypes was expected to be influenced by sequencing depth. A handful of donors held around 5% of naive CD4 clonotypes in common. Estimated richness values were generally larger in naive subsets than in memory subsets.

The V gene lost 7 bases and the J gene lost 9 bases, with 29 bases spanning the gap. The CDR3 sequence is 16 residues long. Germline-derived CDR1 and CDR2 are SGHNT and YYREEE (reference sequence). Here immunoSEQ multiplex PCR was the method, and the copy in TCRdb shows in-frame clones only, minus some. The sample yields about 1.1 million clones, more than 75% seen once. Comment on this clone: The antigen remains unidentified.

The sample consisted of memory CD4+ T cells from PBMCs. As to subset: CD45RA-negative fraction. The V and J genes are TRBV5-4 and TRBJ2-7; possibly TRBD2 for D (7 bases). The receptor was derived from a man aged 18 to 35 in good health. Some clones in this sample may be carry-over from other donors' samples. Here the CDR3 reads CASSLRGAGPSLGQYF. CDR3 nucleotide sequence: TGTGCCAGCTCCTTACGGGGGGCGGGACCATCCTTGGGGCAGTACTTC.